This TCR beta chain was identified during a study of cytomegalovirus exposure and HLA in healthy donors. Comments on this clone: What it recognizes is unknown.

The CDR3 runs 13 residues. Study results and limitations: According to an earlier analysis, most TCR beta V segments yielded productive rearrangements about 90% or about 30% of the time. The study recorded 150 to 200 TCR beta chains that were cytomegalovirus-associated.

This PCR relied on a set of 60 Vbeta primers and 13 Jbeta primers. Profiling relied on immunoSEQ multiplex PCR, and the TCRdb table lists in-frame clones only, not all of them. The sample carries 110,000 or so clones, 75% to 90% recorded once. This chain connects TRBV21-1 to TRBJ1-1. TRBV21-1 is deemed a pseudogene. Sequenced sample: PBMCs. The source of this sequence is a man aged 25-40 years in good health and CMV-seropositive. The chain's CDR3 is CASSKCRNTEAFF. For the CDR3, the DNA is TGTGCCAGCAGCAAATGTCGGAACACTGAAGCTTTCTTT.